This T cell receptor (beta chain) appears in the sequencing data of a study of graft-versus-host responses after intestinal transplantation. There are 15 residues in the CDR3. Losses at the gene ends were 5 bases for V and 5 bases for J; bases not matched to a gene: 12. CDR1 is SGHRS and CDR2 is YFSETQ in the germline V gene. About this clone: The antigen remains undetermined.

The data were produced by immunoSEQ multiplex PCR, yet TCRdb's version contains in-frame clones alone and is incomplete. Of over 85,000 clones detected, less than 95% appear once; the ten largest clones hold over 0.15%. This rearrangement joins TRBV5-1 to TRBJ1-2; 7 bases agree with TRBD1. The material sequenced was unstimulated CD4+ T cells sorted from spleen or lymph node cells, taken before transplant. The TCR was taken from a human donor who was the organ donor for an intestinal transplant. The CDR3 DNA reads as TGCGCCAGCAGTTCATCAGGACAGGCCGTTTATGGCTACACCTTC. As protein: CASSSSGQAVYGYTF.